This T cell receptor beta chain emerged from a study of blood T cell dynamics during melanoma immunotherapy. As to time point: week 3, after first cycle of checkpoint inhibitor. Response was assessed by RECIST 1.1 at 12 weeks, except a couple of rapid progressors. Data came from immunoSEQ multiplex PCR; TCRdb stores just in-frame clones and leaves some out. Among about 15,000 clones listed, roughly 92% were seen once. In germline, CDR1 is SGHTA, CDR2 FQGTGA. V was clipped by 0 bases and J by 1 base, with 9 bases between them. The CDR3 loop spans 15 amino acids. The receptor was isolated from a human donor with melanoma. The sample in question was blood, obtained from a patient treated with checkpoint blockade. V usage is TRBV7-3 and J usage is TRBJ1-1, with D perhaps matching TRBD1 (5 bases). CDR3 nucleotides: TGTGCCAGCAGCTTAACCCCTAGGGGGAACACTGAAGCTTTCTTT. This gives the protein CASSLTPRGNTEAFF.